One T cell receptor beta chain is described in this entry. The entry originates in a study of CD8+ T cells in alopecia areata. Study details: Those patients who were treated received oral tofacitinib, which was given at 5 to 10 mg twice daily for moderate-to-severe alopecia areata.

Isolation of CD4+ and CD8+ T cells from PBMCs was achieved by sorting. Sequencing used cDNA as its template, made by extracting RNA and reverse transcribing it. Sequencing was performed with immunoSEQ multiplex PCR; in TCRdb, only in-frame clones are kept and a portion is missing. Of 150,000 or so clones in the sample, around 47% are singletons; the top ten hold roughly 7.5%. The CDR3 extends over 13 amino acids. Trimming cost V 7 bases and J 5 bases, with 17 bases left between them. Germline assignment: CDR1 SQVTM and CDR2 ANQGSEA. Sequenced: CD4+ T cells sorted from blood. This rearrangement joins TRBV29-1 to TRBJ1-1; D is unresolved. This receptor was taken from a human donor with alopecia areata. The chain's CDR3 is CSAKTFQGTEAFF. The CDR3, as DNA: TGCAGCGCCAAGACCTTCCAAGGGACTGAAGCTTTCTTT.